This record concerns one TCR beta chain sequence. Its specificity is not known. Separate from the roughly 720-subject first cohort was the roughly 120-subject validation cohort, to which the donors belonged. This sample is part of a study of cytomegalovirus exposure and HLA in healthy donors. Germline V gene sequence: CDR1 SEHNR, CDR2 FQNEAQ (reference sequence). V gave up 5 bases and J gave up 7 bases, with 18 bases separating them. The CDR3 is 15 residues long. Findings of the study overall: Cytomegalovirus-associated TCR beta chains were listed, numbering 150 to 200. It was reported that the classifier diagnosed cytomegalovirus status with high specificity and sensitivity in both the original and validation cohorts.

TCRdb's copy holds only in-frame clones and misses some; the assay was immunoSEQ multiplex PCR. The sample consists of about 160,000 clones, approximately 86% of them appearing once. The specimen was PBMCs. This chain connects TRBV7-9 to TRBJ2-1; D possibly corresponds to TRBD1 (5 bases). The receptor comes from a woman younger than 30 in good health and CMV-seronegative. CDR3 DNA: TGTGCCAGCAGCCCCCCCTCGACAGTTCGAAATGAGCAGTTCTTC. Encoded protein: CASSPPSTVRNEQFF.